This T cell receptor (beta chain) emerged from a study of cytomegalovirus exposure and HLA in healthy donors. The overall study: Researchers found that approximately 85% of about 400 genotyped donors fell within the Caucasian-associated ancestry cluster.

The study, taken as a whole, reports: Association of a missense DCLRE1C variant with TCR beta V- and J-gene trimming was reported in a later analysis. A few chains tied to CMV proved CMV antigen-specific in vitro.

Among the donors, all were healthy bone marrow donors. 13 Jbeta primers and 60 Vbeta primers were used for the PCR. TCRdb's copy holds only in-frame clones and misses some; the assay was immunoSEQ multiplex PCR. The sample carries around 190,000 clones, about 80% recorded once. A remark on this clone: The antigen remains unidentified.

Germline V gene data show CDR1 as LNHDA and CDR2 as SQIVND (reference sequence). The junction had 4 bases not matched to a gene; V was cut back by 3 bases and J by 7 bases. The CDR3 is 14 amino acids. The TCR was taken from a man aged 55 to 70 in good health and CMV-seronegative. This rearrangement joins TRBV19 to TRBJ2-1; 9 bases match TRBD2. Sample: PBMCs. The CDR3 region is CASSILAGPNEQFF. The CDR3 coding sequence is TGTGCCAGTAGTATTCTAGCGGGGCCGAATGAGCAGTTCTTC.